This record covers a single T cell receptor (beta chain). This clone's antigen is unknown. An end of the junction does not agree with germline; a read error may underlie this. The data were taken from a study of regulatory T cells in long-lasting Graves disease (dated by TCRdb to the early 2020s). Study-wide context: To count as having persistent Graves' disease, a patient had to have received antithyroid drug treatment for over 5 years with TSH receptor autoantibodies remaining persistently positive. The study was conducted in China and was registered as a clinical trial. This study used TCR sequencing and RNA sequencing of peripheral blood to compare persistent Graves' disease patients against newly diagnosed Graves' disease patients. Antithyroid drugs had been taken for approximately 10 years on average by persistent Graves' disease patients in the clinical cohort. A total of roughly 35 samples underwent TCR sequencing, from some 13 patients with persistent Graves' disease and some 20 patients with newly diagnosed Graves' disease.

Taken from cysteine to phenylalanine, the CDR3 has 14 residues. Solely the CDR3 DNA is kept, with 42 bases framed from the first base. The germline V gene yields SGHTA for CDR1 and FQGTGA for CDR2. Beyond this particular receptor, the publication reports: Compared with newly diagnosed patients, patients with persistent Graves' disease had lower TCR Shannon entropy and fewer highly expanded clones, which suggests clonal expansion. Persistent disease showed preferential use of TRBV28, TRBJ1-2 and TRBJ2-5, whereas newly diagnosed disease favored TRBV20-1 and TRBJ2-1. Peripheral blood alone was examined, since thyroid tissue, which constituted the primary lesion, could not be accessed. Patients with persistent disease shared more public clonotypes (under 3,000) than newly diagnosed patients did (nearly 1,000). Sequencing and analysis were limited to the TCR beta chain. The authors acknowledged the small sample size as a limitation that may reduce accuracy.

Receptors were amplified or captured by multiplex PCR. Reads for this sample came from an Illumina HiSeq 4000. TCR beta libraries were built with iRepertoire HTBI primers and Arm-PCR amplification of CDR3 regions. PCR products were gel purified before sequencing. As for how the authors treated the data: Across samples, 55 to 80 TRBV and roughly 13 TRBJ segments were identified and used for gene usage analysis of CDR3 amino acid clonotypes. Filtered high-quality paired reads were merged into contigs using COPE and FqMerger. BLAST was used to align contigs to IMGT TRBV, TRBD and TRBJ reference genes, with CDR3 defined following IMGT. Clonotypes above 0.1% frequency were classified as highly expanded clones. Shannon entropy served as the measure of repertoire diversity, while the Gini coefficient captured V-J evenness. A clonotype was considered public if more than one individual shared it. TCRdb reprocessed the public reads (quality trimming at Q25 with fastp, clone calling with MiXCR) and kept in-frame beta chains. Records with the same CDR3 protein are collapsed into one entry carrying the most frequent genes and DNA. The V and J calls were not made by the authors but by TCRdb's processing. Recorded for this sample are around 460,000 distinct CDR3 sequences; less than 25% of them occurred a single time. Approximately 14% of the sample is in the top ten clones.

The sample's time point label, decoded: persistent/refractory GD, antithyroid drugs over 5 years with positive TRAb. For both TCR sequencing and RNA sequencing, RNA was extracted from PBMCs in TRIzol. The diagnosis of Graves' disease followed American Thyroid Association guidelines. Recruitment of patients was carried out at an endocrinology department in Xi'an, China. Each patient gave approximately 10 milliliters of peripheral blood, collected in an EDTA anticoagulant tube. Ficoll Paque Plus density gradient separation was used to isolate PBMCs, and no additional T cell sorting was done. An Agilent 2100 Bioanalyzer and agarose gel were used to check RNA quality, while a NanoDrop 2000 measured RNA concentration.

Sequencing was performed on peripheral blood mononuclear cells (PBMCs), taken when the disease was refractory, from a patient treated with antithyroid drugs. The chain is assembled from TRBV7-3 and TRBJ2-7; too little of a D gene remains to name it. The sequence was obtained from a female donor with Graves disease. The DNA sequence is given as TGTGCCAGCAGCGTAACCCCAGGCGGTCGCGAGCAGTACTTC. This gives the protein CASSVTPGGREQYF.